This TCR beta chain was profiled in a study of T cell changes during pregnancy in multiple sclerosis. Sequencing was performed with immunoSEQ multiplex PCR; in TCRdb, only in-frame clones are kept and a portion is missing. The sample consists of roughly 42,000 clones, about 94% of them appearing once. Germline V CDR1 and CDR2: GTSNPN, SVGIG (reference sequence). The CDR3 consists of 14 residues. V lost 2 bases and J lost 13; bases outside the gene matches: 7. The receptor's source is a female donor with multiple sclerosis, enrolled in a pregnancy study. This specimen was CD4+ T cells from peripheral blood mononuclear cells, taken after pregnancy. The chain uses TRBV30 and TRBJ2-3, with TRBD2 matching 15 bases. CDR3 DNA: TGTGCCTGGAGTCCCGGGACTAGCGGGGGGTTCAAGTATTTT. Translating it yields CAWSPGTSGGFKYF.